This is a list of T cell receptor beta chains from one sample in a study of shared clonotypes between healthy human individuals. Here immunoSEQ multiplex PCR was the method, and the copy in TCRdb shows in-frame clones only, minus some. Of about 2.1 million clones listed, 90% to 95% were seen once; the top ten hold around 1.8%. The sequencing input was naive CD8+ T cells from PBMCs. These receptor sequences come from a man younger than 30 in good health. Some clones in this sample may be carry-over from other donors' samples. Both conserved end residues are trimmed from each CDR3. The D gene is left open where the match is weak. Clone sizes are given selectively: once, few, many, or a class where the clone is expanded.

TRBJ2-5	TRBV5-1	-	-	ASSLGRTRETQY
TRBJ2-5	TRBV6-5	once	-	ASSYRDIGETQY
TRBJ2-5	TRBV13	-	-	ASSESAKGGDEETQY
TRBJ2-5	TRBV27	-	-	ASSSGLSRETQY
TRBJ1-2	TRBV27	-	-	ASSLVRGYGYT
TRBJ1-5	TRBV6-5	-	-	ASSLGPNQPQH
TRBJ2-7	TRBV4-1	-	-	ASSQVASYEQY
TRBJ2-2	TRBV7-9	-	-	ASSARSGDTGELF
TRBJ1-5	TRBV19	-	-	ASSIARASNQPQH
TRBJ1-3	TRBV6-5	once	TRBD1	ASSSRTGGNTIY
TRBJ2-7	TRBV27	-	TRBD1	ASSFAGTGDQD
TRBJ2-1	TRBV4-1	-	-	ASSQSEGGYNEQF
TRBJ1-2	TRBV9	-	TRBD1	ASSSSGTANYGYT
TRBJ2-7	TRBV11-1	-	-	ASSLVGRGSEQY
TRBJ2-1	TRBV27	-	-	ASRVLNDNEQF
TRBJ1-5	TRBV6-5	once	-	ASSYSRGPQH
TRBJ2-1	TRBV6-5	-	-	ATSLDQNPYNEQF
TRBJ2-1	TRBV28	-	-	ASRLVAYNEQF
TRBJ2-2	TRBV11-2	-	TRBD1	ASSSRDRGHVGELF
TRBJ2-3	TRBV12-5	once	-	ASGLSVRRLTDTQY
TRBJ2-1	TRBV12-5	-	-	ASGLSPSDEQF
TRBJ1-2	TRBV28	-	-	ASSFNSRGDGYT
TRBJ2-1	TRBV4-3	-	-	ARTIPGKIADRYNEQF
TRBJ2-7	TRBV27	-	-	ASSLRGDSYEQY
TRBJ2-5	TRBV9	-	-	ASGGTQETQY
TRBJ2-1	TRBV5-1	-	TRBD2	ASSLSASGSLGVNEQF
TRBJ2-2	TRBV7-8	-	TRBD1	ASSLYRGNTGELF